Below are 25 T cell receptor beta chains sequenced from a single sample in a study of cytomegalovirus exposure and HLA in healthy donors. PCR used 60 Vbeta primers and 13 Jbeta primers. Produced via immunoSEQ multiplex PCR; TCRdb's table is partial and in-frame only. The repertoire holds around 150,000 clones, with over 60% as singletons. Sequenced input: PBMCs. The receptors derive from a woman aged 45-60 years in good health and CMV-seropositive.

Worth noting for this clone: Other DNA sequences of this sample code for an identical CDR3. This rearrangement joins TRBV5-4 to TRBJ2-7; tentative D call: TRBD2 (6 bases). The V gene's germline CDR1 is SGHNT and CDR2 YYREEE (reference sequence). The CDR3 has 13 residues. V dropped 4 bases and J dropped 5 bases, with 13 bases sitting between them. CDR3 region: CASSLSGGNEQYF. The CDR3 DNA sequence: TGTGCCAGCAGCCTCTCTGGGGGGAACGAGCAGTACTTC.

There are a few counts of this clone. The chain links TRBV25-1 to TRBJ2-7; 7 bases map to TRBD1. The ends lost 1 base at V and 6 bases at J; junction bases unmatched: 12. This CDR3 is built from 16 residues. Germline lookup yields CDR1 MGHDK and CDR2 SYGVNS. Written as DNA, the CDR3 is TGTGCCAGCAGTGAATGGGGGAAACAGGGGACGGCCGAGCAGTACTTC. Its translation: CASSEWGKQGTAEQYF.

This clone was observed a few times. The chain joins TRBV6-5 to TRBJ1-6; D unclear. Trimming removed 6 bases from V and 8 bases from J, with 14 bases in between. The length of the CDR3 is 14 residues. The V gene's germline CDR1 is MNHEY and CDR2 SVGAGI. As DNA, the CDR3 is TGTGCCAGCAGCCCGCGGGAGACGCATTCACCCCTCCACTTT. Translation: CASSPRETHSPLHF.

The chain employs TRBV10-3 and TRBJ2-7; unclear D gene. Germline CDR1 ENHRY, CDR2 SYGVKD. The V end was cut by 1 base, the J end by 0 bases, with 7 bases between. CDR3 length: 14 amino acids. CDR3 amino acids: CAISEFVSSYEQYF. The CDR3 nucleotides are TGTGCCATCAGTGAGTTCGTCAGCTCCTACGAGCAGTACTTC.

This clone was recorded only once. V gene TRBV9 combines with J gene TRBJ2-1; 9 bases fit TRBD2. V lost 3 bases, J lost 1 base, and 2 bases stayed unmatched. Germline lookup yields CDR1 SGDLS and CDR2 YYNGEE. This CDR3 has 15 residues. CDR3 residues: CASSETSGSYNEQFF. The CDR3 bases are TGTGCCAGCAGCGAGACTAGCGGATCCTACAATGAGCAGTTCTTC.

On this clone: A junction boundary mismatches the germline segment, possibly from a read error. The gene calls are TRBV7-7 and TRBJ2-2, with 7 bases matching TRBD1. The length of the CDR3 is 14 residues. CDR1 is SSHAT, CDR2 FNYEAQ, per germline (reference sequence). The CDR3 DNA sequence: TGTGCTAGCAGCTTGGGACAGAAAACCGGGGAGCTGTTTTTT. It specifies CASSLGQKTGELFF.

This clone has a single count. This chain joins TRBV15 and TRBJ1-5; 7 bases map to TRBD1. The CDR3 covers 17 residues. Per germline, CDR1 LNHNV and CDR2 YYDKDF (reference sequence). Unmatched junction bases numbered 9, after V lost 1 base and J lost 3 bases. This CDR3 reads CATSRGAGTEFNQPQHF. CDR3 sequence (DNA): TGTGCCACCAGCAGAGGAGCCGGGACAGAGTTCAATCAGCCCCAGCATTTT.

This clone was counted between two and nine times. V is TRBV10-3 and J is TRBJ1-4, with D maybe TRBD1 (5 bases). There are 14 residues in the CDR3. Germline CDR1 is ENHRY and CDR2 is SYGVKD. Between the trimmed V and J ends, which lost 3 bases and 8 bases, there was a span of 13 bases. The CDR3: CAISEGVQGEKLFF. CDR3 DNA: TGTGCCATCAGTGAAGGTGTCCAGGGCGAAAAACTGTTTTTT.

The CDR3 region has the DNA TGTGCCAGCAGCTTGTCGGGGGTAGAGACCCAGTACTTC. It yields the protein CASSLSGVETQYF. The chain is built from TRBV5-6 and TRBJ2-5, with D possibly matching TRBD2 (6 bases). The CDR3 has 13 amino acids. Trimming cost V 1 base and J 4 bases, with 8 bases left between them. Germline CDR1 reads SGHDT; CDR2 reads YYEEEE.

This clone was counted once. This chain uses TRBV15 with TRBJ1-1; maybe TRBD1 (5 bases). V was clipped by 5 bases and J by 8 bases, with 18 bases between them. This CDR3 contains 14 residues. Germline CDR1 reads LNHNV; CDR2 reads YYDKDF (reference sequence). The CDR3 region is CATSGNGRAREAFF. The CDR3 DNA sequence: TGTGCCACCAGCGGGAATGGCAGGGCAAGAGAAGCTTTCTTT. Drawing the rest from reference TRBV15 and TRBJ1-1, the complete variable domain is DAMVIQNPRYQVTQFGKPVTLSCSQTLNHNVMYWYQQKSSQAPKLLFHYYDKDFNNEADTPDNFQSRRPNTSFCFLDIRSPGLGDTAMYLCATSGNGRAREAFFGQGTRLTVV.

The gene calls are TRBV15 and TRBJ1-1; maybe TRBD1 (6 bases). Germline V gives CDR1 LNHNV, CDR2 YYDKDF (reference sequence). This CDR3 has 16 amino acids. V lost 1 base to trimming and J lost 6 bases, with 18 bases between them. The CDR3 region has the DNA TGTGCCACCAGCAGAGCCGGGGGGGCAGTGGGGGCTGAAGCTTTCTTT. Residues: CATSRAGGAVGAEAFF. Drawing the rest from reference TRBV15 and TRBJ1-1, the complete variable domain is DAMVIQNPRYQVTQFGKPVTLSCSQTLNHNVMYWYQQKSSQAPKLLFHYYDKDFNNEADTPDNFQSRRPNTSFCFLDIRSPGLGDTAMYLCATSRAGGAVGAEAFFGQGTRLTVV.

The chain has TRBV4-2 and TRBJ2-4; tentative D call: TRBD1 (6 bases). V was cut by 1 base and J by 7 bases, with 11 bases left in between. The CDR3 has 14 residues. CDR1 is LGHNA and CDR2 is YNFKEQ in the germline V gene. CDR3 region: CASSQGAQGNIQYF. The CDR3 region has the DNA TGTGCCAGCAGCCAAGGAGCCCAGGGGAACATTCAGTACTTC.

The chain employs TRBV27 and TRBJ2-2; TRBD1 might be the D (5 bases). Trimming left V 4 bases short and J 5 bases short, with 11 bases between. The CDR3 has 14 amino acids. Germline CDR1 reads MNHEY; CDR2 reads SMNVEV (reference sequence). CDR3: CASSSLGATGELFF. CDR3 nucleotides: TGTGCCAGCAGTTCGCTAGGGGCTACCGGGGAGCTGTTTTTT.

The rearrangement uses TRBV5-8 and TRBJ1-1; D not certain. Germline lookup yields CDR1 SGHTS and CDR2 YDEGEE. CDR3 size: 10 residues. The ends were cut back, 0 bases at V and 11 bases at J, with 5 bases in the middle. The CDR3: CASSLARAFF. CDR3 coding DNA: TGTGCCAGCAGCTTGGCCCGGGCTTTCTTT.

The gene calls are TRBV4-3 and TRBJ1-2, with a weak D call TRBD1 (6 bases). This CDR3 has 17 residues. V lost 0 bases and J 4 bases, leaving 18 bases between the germline ends. Germline-derived CDR1 and CDR2 are LGHNA and YSLEER. The CDR3 sequence: CASSQDHARGFTYGYTF. CDR3 DNA: TGCGCCAGCAGCCAAGATCACGCCAGGGGTTTCACCTATGGCTACACCTTC.

CDR3 in DNA: TGCGCCAGCAGCCAAGGTCCGGGACAGGACGCCTACGAGCAGTACTTC. Its translation is CASSQGPGQDAYEQYF. The chain joins TRBV4-1 to TRBJ2-7, with 8 nucleotides matching TRBD1. This CDR3 region has 16 residues. Trimming cost V 1 base and J 2 bases; bases outside gene matches: 7. Germline CDR1 is MGHRA and CDR2 is YSYEKL.

J is TRBJ1-2 and V is TRBV5-1, with TRBD1 matching 7 bases. The CDR3 loop spans 14 amino acids. Trimming removed 4 bases from V and 8 bases from J; junction bases left unmatched: 11. Per the germline V gene, CDR1 is SGHRS and CDR2 is YFSETQ. In DNA form, the CDR3 reads TGCGCCAGCAGCCCAACCGGGACAGTAAGAGGCTACACCTTC. It codes for CASSPTGTVRGYTF. The full variable domain, rest sourced from reference TRBV5-1 and TRBJ1-2, is KAGVTQTPRYLIKTRGQQVTLSCSPISGHRSVSWYQQTPGQGLQFLFEYFSETQRNKGNFPGRFSGRQFSNSRSEMNVSTLELGDSALYLCASSPTGTVRGYTFGSGTRLTVV.

This chain joins TRBV19 and TRBJ1-2; 9 bases align to TRBD1. The ends lost 6 bases at V and 8 bases at J; junction bases unmatched: 10. Germline CDR1 and CDR2: LNHDA and SQIVND (reference sequence). The CDR3 runs to 14 residues. CDR3 loop: CASRGQGTPLGYTF. The CDR3 coding sequence is TGTGCCAGTAGGGGACAGGGTACCCCCCTGGGCTACACCTTC.

The rearrangement links TRBV6-1 to TRBJ2-7; D is perhaps TRBD2 (6 bases). The germline V gene encodes CDR1 MNHNS and CDR2 SASEGT. The CDR3 runs 13 residues. V was pared by 7 bases and J by 2 bases, with 12 bases between. As DNA, the CDR3 is TGTGCCAGCACTGGGACGGGGGCCTACGAGCAGTACTTC. Translating it yields CASTGTGAYEQYF.

The chain employs TRBV7-3 and TRBJ1-1; D possibly corresponds to TRBD1 (5 bases). Germline V lookup: CDR1 SGHTA, CDR2 FQGTGA. V lost 5 bases to trimming and J lost 4 bases, with 14 bases between them. The CDR3 has 14 amino acids. The CDR3 region has the DNA TGTGCCAGCAGCCTCAGGGTAGTGGGCACTGAAGCTTTCTTT. This encodes CASSLRVVGTEAFF.

The chain joins TRBV7-2 to TRBJ1-3; D is uncertain. Trimming left V 1 base short and J 0 bases short, with 4 bases between. This CDR3 is built from 14 residues. Germline values: CDR1 SGHTA, CDR2 FQGNSA. The CDR3 loop reads CASSLDSSGNTIYF. The CDR3 nucleotides read TGTGCCAGCAGCTTAGACAGCTCTGGAAACACCATATATTTT.

This clone was counted a single time. The gene calls are TRBV6-6 and TRBJ1-4, with a weak D call TRBD1 (6 bases). Trimming shortened V by 5 bases and J by 7 bases, and 17 bases separated the two germline ends. The germline V gene has CDR1 MNHNY and CDR2 SVGAGI (reference sequence). The CDR3 contains 15 residues. The CDR3 DNA follows: TGTGCCAGCAGTCGCACAGGGCTGGGTTTTGAAAAACTGTTTTTT. Residues: CASSRTGLGFEKLFF.

The chain couples TRBV5-8 to TRBJ2-7; the D gene is possibly TRBD2 (6 bases). There are 15 residues in the CDR3. V shed 3 bases and J shed 6 bases, with 19 bases lying between them. The germline V gene has CDR1 SGHTS and CDR2 YDEGEE. The CDR3 sequence: CASSSPGLGGLEQYF. The CDR3 DNA reads TGTGCCAGCAGCTCTCCGGGACTCGGGGGACTCGAGCAGTACTTC.

This rearrangement joins TRBV1 to TRBJ1-1; the table calls TRBD1, which could not be checked here. TRBV1 is labeled a pseudogene. CDR3 length: 13 amino acids. CDR3 DNA: TGCACCAGCAGCCAAAGACAGGGTTCTGAAGCTTTCTTT. The encoded protein is CTSSQRQGSEAFF.

This chain uses TRBV20-1 with TRBJ2-5; D might be TRBD2 (6 bases). CDR1 is DFQATT, CDR2 SNEGSKA, per germline (reference sequence). The CDR3 consists of 11 residues. V was shortened by 7 bases and J by 5 bases, with 11 bases between the two germline ends. CDR3: CSVSGVETQYF. In DNA form, the CDR3 reads TGCAGTGTCTCGGGGGTGGAGACCCAGTACTTC.